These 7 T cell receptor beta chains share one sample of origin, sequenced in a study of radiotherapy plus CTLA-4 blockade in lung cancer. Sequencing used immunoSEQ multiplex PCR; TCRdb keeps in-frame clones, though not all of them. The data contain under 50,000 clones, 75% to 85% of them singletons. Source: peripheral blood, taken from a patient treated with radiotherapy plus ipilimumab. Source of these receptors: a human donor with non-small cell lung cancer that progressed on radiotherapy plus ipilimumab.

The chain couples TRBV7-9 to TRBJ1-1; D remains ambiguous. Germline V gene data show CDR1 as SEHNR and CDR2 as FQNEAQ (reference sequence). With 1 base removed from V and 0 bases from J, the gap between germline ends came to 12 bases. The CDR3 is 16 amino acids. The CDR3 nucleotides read TGTGCCAGCAGCTTAGGACGGACTGCCGTGAACACTGAAGCTTTCTTT. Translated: CASSLGRTAVNTEAFF.

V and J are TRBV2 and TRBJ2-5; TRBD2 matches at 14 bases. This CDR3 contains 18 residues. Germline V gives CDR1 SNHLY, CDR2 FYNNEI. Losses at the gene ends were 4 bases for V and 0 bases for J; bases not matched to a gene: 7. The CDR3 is CASSGLGLAGAHQETQYF. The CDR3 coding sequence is TGTGCCAGCAGTGGACTGGGACTAGCGGGGGCCCACCAAGAGACCCAGTACTTC.

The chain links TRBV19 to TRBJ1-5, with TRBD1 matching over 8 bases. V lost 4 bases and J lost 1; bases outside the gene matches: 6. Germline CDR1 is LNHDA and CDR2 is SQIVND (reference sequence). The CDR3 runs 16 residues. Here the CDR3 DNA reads TGTGCCAGTAGTAATCCGGACAGGGCAAGCAATCAGCCCCAGCATTTT. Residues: CASSNPDRASNQPQHF.

The CDR3 is CASSLTAGPYEQYF. The CDR3 DNA follows: TGTGCCAGCAGCTTAACCGCGGGTCCCTACGAGCAGTACTTC. The chain links TRBV7-3 to TRBJ2-7; D might be TRBD2 (5 bases). CDR1 is SGHTA, CDR2 FQGTGA, per germline. The V end lost 0 bases, the J end lost 2 bases, and 8 bases lay between the germline ends. This CDR3 is built from 14 residues. Complete variable domain (other parts from reference TRBV7-3 and TRBJ2-7): GAGVSQTPSNKVTEKGKYVELRCDPISGHTALYWYRQSLGQGPEFLIYFQGTGAADDSGLPNDRFFAVRPEGSVSTLKIQRTERGDSAVYLCASSLTAGPYEQYFGPGTRLTVT.

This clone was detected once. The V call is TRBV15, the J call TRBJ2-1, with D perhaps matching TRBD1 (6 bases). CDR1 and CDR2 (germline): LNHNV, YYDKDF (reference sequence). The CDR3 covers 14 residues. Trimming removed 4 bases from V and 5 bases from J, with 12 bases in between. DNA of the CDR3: TGTGCCACCAGCAAAGGGACAACCAACAATGAGCAGTTCTTC. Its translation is CATSKGTTNNEQFF.

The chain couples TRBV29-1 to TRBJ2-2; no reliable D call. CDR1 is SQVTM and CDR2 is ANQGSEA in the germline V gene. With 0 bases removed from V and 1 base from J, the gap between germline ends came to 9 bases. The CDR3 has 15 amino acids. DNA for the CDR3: TGCAGCGTTGAAGATTTTGTACAGAACACCGGGGAGCTGTTTTTT. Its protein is CSVEDFVQNTGELFF.

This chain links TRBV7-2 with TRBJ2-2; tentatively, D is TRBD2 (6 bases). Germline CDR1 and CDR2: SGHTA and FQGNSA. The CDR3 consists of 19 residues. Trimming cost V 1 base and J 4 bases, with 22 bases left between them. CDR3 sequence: CASSLVGGGRGRGTGELFF. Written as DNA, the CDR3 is TGTGCCAGCAGCTTAGTGGGAGGTGGTAGGGGCCGGGGCACCGGGGAGCTGTTTTTT.